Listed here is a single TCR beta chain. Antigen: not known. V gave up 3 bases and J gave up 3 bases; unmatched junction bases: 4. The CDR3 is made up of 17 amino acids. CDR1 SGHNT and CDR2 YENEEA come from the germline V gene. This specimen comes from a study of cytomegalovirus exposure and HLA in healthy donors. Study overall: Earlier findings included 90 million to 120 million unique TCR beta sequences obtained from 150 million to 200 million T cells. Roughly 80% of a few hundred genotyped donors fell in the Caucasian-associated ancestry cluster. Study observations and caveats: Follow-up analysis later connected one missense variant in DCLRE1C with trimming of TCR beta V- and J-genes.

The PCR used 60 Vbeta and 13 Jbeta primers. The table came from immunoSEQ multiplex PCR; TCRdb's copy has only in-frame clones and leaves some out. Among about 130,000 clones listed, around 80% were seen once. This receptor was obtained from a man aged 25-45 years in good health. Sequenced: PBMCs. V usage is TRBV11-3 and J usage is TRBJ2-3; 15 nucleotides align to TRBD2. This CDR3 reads CASSFSGLAGGTDTQYF. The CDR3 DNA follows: TGTGCCAGCAGCTTCTCGGGACTAGCGGGAGGAACAGATACGCAGTATTTT. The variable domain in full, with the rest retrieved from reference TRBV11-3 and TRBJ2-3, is EAGVVQSPRYKIIEKKQPVAFWCNPISGHNTLYWYLQNLGQGPELLIRYENEEAVDDSQLPKDRFSAERLKGVDSTLKIQPAELGDSAVYLCASSFSGLAGGTDTQYFGPGTRLTVL.